This TCR beta chain was recorded in a study of blood T cell repertoires in COVID-19. Looked up from germline, CDR1 is LNHDA and CDR2 is SQIVND (reference sequence). The CDR3 is 15 residues long. V trimming: 6 bases; J trimming: 5 bases; junction bases outside the gene matches: 13. Assay: immunoSEQ multiplex PCR; the TCRdb copy retains only in-frame clones and omits some. The table has roughly 270,000 clones, roughly 87% seen once. Sequencing was carried out using peripheral blood. This TCR came from a man younger than 35 with active or convalescent COVID-19. The chain joins TRBV19 to TRBJ2-7; 7 nucleotides match TRBD2. CDR3: CASSQNGAAGNEQYF. CDR3 bases: TGTGCCAGTAGCCAGAATGGGGCAGCGGGGAACGAGCAGTACTTC.